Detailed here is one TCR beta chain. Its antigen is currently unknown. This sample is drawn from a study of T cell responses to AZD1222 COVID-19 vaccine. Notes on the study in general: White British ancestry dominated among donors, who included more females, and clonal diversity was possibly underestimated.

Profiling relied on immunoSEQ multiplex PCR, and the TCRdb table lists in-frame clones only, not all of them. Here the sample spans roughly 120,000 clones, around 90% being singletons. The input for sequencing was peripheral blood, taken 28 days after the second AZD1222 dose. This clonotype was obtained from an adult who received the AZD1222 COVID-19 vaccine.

The CDR3: CASSQGGPTEQFF. For the CDR3, the DNA is TGTGCCAGCAGCCAAGGGGGTCCTACTGAGCAGTTCTTC. This chain connects TRBV2 to TRBJ2-1; tentative D call: TRBD1 (6 bases). Germline CDR1 is SNHLY and CDR2 is FYNNEI. Trimming stripped 6 bases from V and 9 bases from J, with 15 bases between. The CDR3 has 13 amino acids.